A single sample is the source of the 3 T cell receptor beta chains below, sequenced in a study of beta chain features in type 1 diabetes. cDNA synthesis used the whole RNA isolate, giving expressed TCRB sequences. This table comes from immunoSEQ multiplex PCR, and its TCRdb copy is limited to in-frame clones, with some not included. The data show approximately 250,000 clones, about 10% seen once. Source material: naive CD4+ T cells from blood. The receptor source for this set is a woman aged 18-29 years in good health.

The table lists this clone with a few counts. Different DNA sequences within this sample yield the same CDR3. The rearrangement uses TRBV30 and TRBJ2-5, with 8 bases lining up with TRBD2. J lost 4 bases, V lost 5 bases, and 0 bases had no gene match. The CDR3 consists of 11 residues. From germline, CDR1 is GTSNPN and CDR2 SVGIG (reference sequence). The CDR3 region is CAWRGGETQYF. The CDR3 DNA reads as TGTGCCTGGCGGGGGGGAGAGACCCAGTACTTC.

This clone was counted many times. The CDR3 coding sequence is TGCAGCGTTGCCAGGGGGGAAGAGCAGTACTTC. It translates to CSVARGEEQYF. This chain links TRBV29-1 with TRBJ2-7, with D tentatively TRBD1 (7 bases). V was clipped by 4 bases and J by 7 bases, with 11 bases between them. This CDR3 region has 11 residues. The germline V gene has CDR1 SQVTM and CDR2 ANQGSEA.

A word on this clone: The junction departs from germline at one end; a sequencing error may be responsible. The rearrangement uses TRBV5-6 and TRBJ2-2; TRBD2 aligns across 8 bases. The CDR3 sequence is 15 residues long. CDR1 and CDR2 (germline): SGHDT, YYEEEE. CDR3 coding DNA: TGTGCCAGCAGATTGGGACTAGGAAACACCGGGGAGCTGTTTTTT. Its protein product is CASRLGLGNTGELFF.